This T cell receptor (beta chain) came from a study of blood T cells in healthy people across ages. A second PCR, run for about 7 to 11 cycles, used a sample-barcoded 5' primer plus a J-beta primer mix. Via MiXCR, TCRdb re-called the 5' RACE reads, giving one row per CDR3 protein. Of 1.5 million to 2 million distinct CDR3 sequences in the sample, 28% are singletons; the top ten hold 7.7%. Germline loops: CDR1 SGHTA, CDR2 FQGNSA. CDR3 length: 12 amino acids. Trimming stripped 3 bases from V and 0 bases from J, with 3 bases between. This clonotype was counted many times. One base away lies a much larger clone, so this may be a sequencing read error.

The V call is TRBV7-2, the J call TRBJ2-7; the D is unclear. Specimen: blood. The TCR sequence derives from a woman under 40 in good health. The CDR3 DNA is TGTGCCAGCAGCTTCCTCTCCTACGAGCAGTACTTC. It encodes CASSFLSYEQYF.